This T cell receptor (beta chain) was identified during a study of cytomegalovirus exposure and HLA in healthy donors. In the PCR, 60 Vbeta and 13 Jbeta primers were used. Method: immunoSEQ multiplex PCR; TCRdb's copy keeps in-frame clones and lacks some. Of 140,000 to 150,000 clones listed, around 75% were seen once; the top ten hold around 1.6%. The CDR3 consists of 14 residues. V lost 6 bases and J lost 0; bases outside the gene matches: 0. CDR1 and CDR2 from the germline V gene are ENHRY and SYGVKD. This clone appeared a few times. The source of this sequence is a young woman in good health and CMV-seronegative. This sequence joins TRBV10-3 and TRBJ2-2, with TRBD1 identical over 8 bases. Sequencing used PBMCs. The CDR3 DNA is TGTGCCATCAGACAGGGGGCGAACACCGGGGAGCTGTTTTTT. Its protein product is CAIRQGANTGELFF.